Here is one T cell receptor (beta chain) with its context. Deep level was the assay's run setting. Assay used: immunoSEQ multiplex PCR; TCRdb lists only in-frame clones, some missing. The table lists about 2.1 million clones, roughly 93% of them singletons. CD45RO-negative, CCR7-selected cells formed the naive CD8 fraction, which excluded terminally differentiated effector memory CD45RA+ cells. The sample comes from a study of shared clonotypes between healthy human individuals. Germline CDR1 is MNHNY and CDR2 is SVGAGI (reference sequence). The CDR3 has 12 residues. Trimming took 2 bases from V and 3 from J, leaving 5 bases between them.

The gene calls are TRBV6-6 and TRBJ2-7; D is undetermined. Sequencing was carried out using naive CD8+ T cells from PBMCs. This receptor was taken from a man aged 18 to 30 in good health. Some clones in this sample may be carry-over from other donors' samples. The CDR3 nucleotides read TGTGCCAGCAGTTACCTCGACTACGAGCAGTACTTC. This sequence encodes CASSYLDYEQYF.